The 21 T cell receptor beta chains reported below all come from one sample, sequenced in a study of CD8 T cells in Susac syndrome (dated by TCRdb to the late 2010s). To prepare the library, the immunoSEQ multiplex PCR assay was applied. RNA was extracted using the RNeasy kit, and about 0.45 to 1 ug of the RNA was reverse transcribed with random hexamers. TCRdb reran the public reads through fastp at Q25 and MiXCR, keeping productive beta chains. Rows merge per CDR3 protein into single entries with the most common DNA and genes. In this sample the table shows 150,000 to 200,000 distinct CDR3 sequences, about 95% of which occur a single time. The ten top clones hold 0.09% to 0.1% of the sample. Sequenced: CD4+ T cells from PBMCs. The receptors originated from a human donor with Susac syndrome.

With regard to this clonotype: The CDR3 does not close with the conserved phenylalanine or tryptophan, likely indicating a read error. J is TRBJ1-6 and V is TRBV4-2, with D uncertain. Germline loops: CDR1 LGHNA, CDR2 YNFKEQ. The CDR3 spans 17 residues. V lost 0 bases and J 8 bases, leaving 17 bases between the germline ends. The CDR3 spells CASSQDVRTSDDSPLHL. DNA for the CDR3: TGTGCCAGCAGCCAAGATGTTCGGACCAGTGATGATTCACCCCTCCACCTT.

This chain uses TRBV6-1 with TRBJ2-7; D perhaps matches TRBD1 (6 bases). The V end was cut by 10 bases, the J end by 2 bases, with 9 bases between. Germline CDR1 is MNHNS and CDR2 is SASEGT. This CDR3 comprises 11 residues. CDR3 DNA sequence: TGTGCCACCGGACAGACCTACGAGCAGTACTTC. Translation: CATGQTYEQYF.

The J gene is TRBJ1-2, the V gene TRBV30; weak D call: TRBD1 (5 bases). The V and J ends lost 0 bases and 8 bases respectively, with 13 bases between them. From germline, CDR1 is GTSNPN and CDR2 SVGIG (reference sequence). The CDR3 has 13 amino acids. DNA for the CDR3: TGTGCCTGGAGTGTAGGGGCCCCGGGGGGCTACACCTTC. This sequence encodes CAWSVGAPGGYTF.

In DNA, the CDR3 is TGTGCCAGCAGCCCTAACGGGGGGGGCGAGCAGTACTTC. Translated, it gives CASSPNGGGEQYF. The rearrangement uses TRBV7-2 and TRBJ2-7, with 8 positions matching TRBD2. The CDR3 sequence is 13 residues long. V shed 5 bases, J shed 6 bases, and the junction held 6 bases outside the gene matches. The V gene's germline CDR1 is SGHTA and CDR2 FQGNSA.

This CDR3 reads CSASGLAYNEQFF. The CDR3 DNA sequence: TGCAGTGCTTCGGGACTAGCGTACAATGAGCAGTTCTTC. This chain joins TRBV20-1 and TRBJ2-1, with TRBD2 matching over 10 bases. The germline V gene has CDR1 DFQATT and CDR2 SNEGSKA (reference sequence). CDR3 length equals 13 residues. J lost 4 bases, V lost 5 bases, and 2 bases had no gene match.

The V and J genes are TRBV7-2 and TRBJ1-5; D is ambiguous. V was pared by 4 bases and J by 2 bases, with 6 bases between. This CDR3 has 13 residues. Germline loops: CDR1 SGHTA, CDR2 FQGNSA. CDR3 sequence reads: CASSSSGNQPQHF. CDR3 nucleotides: TGTGCCAGCAGCTCAAGCGGCAATCAGCCCCAGCATTTT.

The chain is built from TRBV5-6 and TRBJ2-3; D uncertain. V was clipped by 5 bases and J by 5 bases, with 12 bases between them. In germline, CDR1 is SGHDT, CDR2 YYEEEE. This CDR3 has 13 amino acids. DNA of the CDR3: TGTGCCAGCAGAATAGAAGGTGGAGATACGCAGTATTTT. It translates to CASRIEGGDTQYF.

V usage is TRBV12-3 or TRBV12-4 and J usage is TRBJ1-2; TRBD1 matches at 9 bases. CDR3 length: 15 amino acids. The V and J ends lost 5 bases and 5 bases, in that order; junction bases with no gene match: 9. CDR3 nucleotides: TGTGCCAGCAGTCCCGGGGACAGGGTACGGTATGGCTACACCTTC. It yields the protein CASSPGDRVRYGYTF.

CDR3 DNA sequence: TGTGCCAGCAGCCAAGAGTACAGGGGGACTACCGGGGAGCTGTTTTTT. Protein: CASSQEYRGTTGELFF. The chain carries TRBV4-2 and TRBJ2-2; 8 nucleotides match TRBD1. Per germline, CDR1 LGHNA and CDR2 YNFKEQ. V lost 0 bases, J lost 5 bases, and 5 bases stayed unmatched. The CDR3 totals 16 residues.

The chain joins TRBV4-2 to TRBJ2-7; D perhaps matches TRBD2 (5 bases). Germline V gene lookup returns CDR1 LGHNA and CDR2 YNFKEQ. The length of the CDR3 is 14 residues. Trimming removed 3 bases from V and 3 bases from J, with 12 bases in between. CDR3 nucleotides: TGTGCCAGCAGCCAGAGAGACGGACTCTACGAGCAGTACTTC. This translates into CASSQRDGLYEQYF.

The rearrangement links TRBV25-1 to TRBJ1-6; D remains ambiguous. The CDR3 runs 12 residues. Deletions cut 2 bases from V and 14 bases from J, with 10 bases between. Germline V gene sequence: CDR1 MGHDK, CDR2 SYGVNS. CDR3 sequence reads: CASSEGRSALHF. The CDR3, as DNA: TGTGCCAGCAGTGAAGGGCGATCGGCCCTCCACTTT.

The CDR3 DNA reads as TGCAGTGCTCTTGGTCCGATGAACACCGGGGAGCTGTTTTTT. Its protein product is CSALGPMNTGELFF. The chain uses TRBV20-1 and TRBJ2-2; D remains ambiguous. Germline assignment: CDR1 DFQATT and CDR2 SNEGSKA (reference sequence). This CDR3 has 14 amino acids. V dropped 5 bases and J dropped 1 base, with 11 bases sitting between them.

V gene TRBV5-6 combines with J gene TRBJ1-1, with 8 bases that match TRBD1. The trim removed 0 bases at V and 4 bases at J, leaving 5 bases unmatched. This CDR3 comprises 15 residues. Germline loops: CDR1 SGHDT, CDR2 YYEEEE. This CDR3 is CASSLARGRPTEAFF. CDR3 in DNA: TGTGCCAGCAGCTTGGCCAGGGGGCGGCCCACTGAAGCTTTCTTT.

The gene calls are TRBV5-1 and TRBJ2-3, with D perhaps matching TRBD2 (5 bases). V lost 0 bases and J 5 bases, leaving 13 bases between the germline ends. The CDR3 totals 15 residues. The V gene's germline CDR1 is SGHRS and CDR2 YFSETQ. The CDR3: CASSLAWGDGDTQYF. CDR3 in DNA: TGCGCCAGCAGCTTGGCCTGGGGAGATGGAGATACGCAGTATTTT.

The DNA for the CDR3 is TGCAGTGCTAGGGGGGCCTGGCAGGCGACCAGAGATACGCAGTATTTT. Translated, it gives CSARGAWQATRDTQYF. The gene calls are TRBV20-1 and TRBJ2-3; D is perhaps TRBD1 (6 bases). The CDR3 consists of 16 residues. Germline CDR1 reads DFQATT; CDR2 reads SNEGSKA (reference sequence). V was trimmed by 3 bases and J by 5 bases, leaving 21 bases between them.

This chain connects TRBV12-5 to TRBJ2-2; TRBD2 matches 9 bases. CDR3 length: 18 residues. J was trimmed by 1 base and V by 7 bases; bases with no gene match: 13. Germline V gene sequence: CDR1 LGHNT, CDR2 FRNRAP. CDR3 loop: CASATWASGKGNTGELFF. CDR3 coding DNA: TGTGCTAGTGCCACTTGGGCTAGCGGGAAAGGGAACACCGGGGAGCTGTTTTTT.

The chain carries TRBV6-5 and TRBJ1-1; D unclear. V was cut by 8 bases and J by 4 bases, with 5 bases left in between. Germline-derived CDR1 and CDR2 are MNHEY and SVGAGI. This CDR3 contains 10 residues. CDR3 nucleotides: TGTGCCAGCGGGTCCACTGAAGCTTTCTTT. It encodes CASGSTEAFF.

V is TRBV7-8 and J is TRBJ2-1; D not certain. Germline loops: CDR1 SGHVS, CDR2 FQNEAQ. This CDR3 has 14 amino acids. Trimming left V 5 bases short and J 7 bases short, with 15 bases between. Written as DNA, the CDR3 is TGTGCCAGCAGCCCTAGAACGGCTTCGAATGAGCAGTTCTTC. This translates into CASSPRTASNEQFF.

V gene TRBV2 combines with J gene TRBJ1-3; D gene uncertain. This CDR3 has 13 amino acids. The germline V and J ends were trimmed by 6 bases and 2 bases, with 8 bases remaining between them. Germline lookup yields CDR1 SNHLY and CDR2 FYNNEI. This CDR3 reads CASRPGAGNTIYF. The CDR3 nucleotides read TGTGCCAGCAGGCCAGGTGCTGGAAACACCATATATTTT.

The chain employs TRBV12-3 or TRBV12-4 and TRBJ2-3; no firm D call. The CDR3 has 15 residues. V lost 5 bases to trimming and J lost 2 bases, with 14 bases between them. In nucleotides, the CDR3 is TGTGCCAGCAGTCCTCACACGGGCGTCACAGATACGCAGTATTTT. It is translated as CASSPHTGVTDTQYF.

The chain combines TRBV19 with TRBJ2-2, with 9 bases matching TRBD1. Germline V gene sequence: CDR1 LNHDA, CDR2 SQIVND (reference sequence). CDR3 length equals 16 residues. The V segment lost 6 bases and the J segment 2 bases; nucleotides outside the gene matches: 7. CDR3 loop: CASRARGQGNTGELFF. In nucleotides, the CDR3 is TGTGCCAGTAGGGCGAGGGGACAGGGTAACACCGGGGAGCTGTTTTTT.